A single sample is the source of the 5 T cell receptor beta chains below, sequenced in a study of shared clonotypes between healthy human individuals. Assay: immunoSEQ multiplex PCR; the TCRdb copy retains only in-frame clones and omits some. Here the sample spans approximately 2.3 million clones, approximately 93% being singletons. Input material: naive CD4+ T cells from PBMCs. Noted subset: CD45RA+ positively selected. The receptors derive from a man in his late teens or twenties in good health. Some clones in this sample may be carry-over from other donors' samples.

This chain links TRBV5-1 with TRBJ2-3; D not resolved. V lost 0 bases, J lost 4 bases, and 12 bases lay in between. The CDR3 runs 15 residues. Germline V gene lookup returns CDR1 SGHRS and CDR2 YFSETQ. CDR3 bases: TGCGCCAGCAGCTTGGCAAACGGACCGGCAGATACGCAGTATTTT. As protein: CASSLANGPADTQYF.

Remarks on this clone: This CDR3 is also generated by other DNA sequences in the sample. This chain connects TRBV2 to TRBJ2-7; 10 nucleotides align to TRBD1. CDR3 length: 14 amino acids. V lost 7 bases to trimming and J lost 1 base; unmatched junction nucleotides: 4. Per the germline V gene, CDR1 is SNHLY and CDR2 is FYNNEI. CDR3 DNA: TGTGCCAGCACCCGGGACAGGGGATCCTACGAGCAGTACTTC. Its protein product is CASTRDRGSYEQYF.

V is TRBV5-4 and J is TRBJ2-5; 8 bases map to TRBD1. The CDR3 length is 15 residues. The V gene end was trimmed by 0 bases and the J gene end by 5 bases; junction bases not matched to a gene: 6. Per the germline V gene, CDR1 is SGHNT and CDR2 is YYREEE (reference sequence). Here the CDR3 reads CASSLADRGYETQYF. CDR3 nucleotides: TGTGCCAGCAGCTTGGCCGACAGGGGTTACGAGACCCAGTACTTC.

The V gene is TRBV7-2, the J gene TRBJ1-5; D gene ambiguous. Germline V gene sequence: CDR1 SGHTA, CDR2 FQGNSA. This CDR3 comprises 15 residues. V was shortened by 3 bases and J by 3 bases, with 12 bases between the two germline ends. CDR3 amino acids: CASSLTAGNNQPQHF. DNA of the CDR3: TGTGCCAGCAGCTTGACGGCCGGGAACAATCAGCCCCAGCATTTT.

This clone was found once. The CDR3 is CSALRNEKLFF. The DNA for the CDR3 is TGCAGTGCCCTTCGGAATGAAAAACTGTTTTTT. V usage is TRBV20-1 and J usage is TRBJ1-4; D gene ambiguous. The V and J ends lost 6 bases and 5 bases respectively, with 7 bases between them. Germline V CDR1 and CDR2: DFQATT, SNEGSKA (reference sequence). This CDR3 is built from 11 residues.